The 23 T cell receptor beta chains below all came from one sample that was sequenced in a study of cytomegalovirus exposure and HLA in healthy donors. PCR used 60 Vbeta primers and 13 Jbeta primers. Only in-frame clones appear in the TCRdb table, and some are missing; sequencing was by immunoSEQ multiplex PCR. This sample has about 180,000 clones, with 60% to 80% found just once. Sequencing was carried out using PBMCs. These receptors were obtained from a man aged 35 to 55 in good health and CMV-seropositive.

This clone was seen a handful of times. The germline gene is not matched at one end of the junction; a read error may be the cause. The rearrangement links TRBV7-8 to TRBJ2-6, with TRBD2 matching over 11 bases. The CDR3 totals 18 residues. Per germline, CDR1 SGHVS and CDR2 FQNEAQ. For the CDR3, the DNA is TGTGCCAGCAGCACCCAGACTAGCGGGATTGCTGGGGCCAACGGCCTGACTTTC. It yields the protein CASSTQTSGIAGANGLTF. The complete variable domain, with remaining parts taken from reference TRBV7-8 and TRBJ2-6, reads GAGVSQSPRYKVAKRGQDVALRCDPISGHVSLFWYQQALGQGPEFLTYFQNEAQLDKSGLPSDRFFAERPEGSVSTLKIQRTQQEDSAVYLCASSTQTSGIAGANGLTFGAGSRLTVL.

This clone was recorded only once. The chain carries TRBV6-5 and TRBJ2-1; TRBD1 aligns across 8 bases. Per the germline V gene, CDR1 is MNHEY and CDR2 is SVGAGI. The V and J ends lost 2 bases and 3 bases, in that order; junction bases with no gene match: 0. There are 14 residues in the CDR3. For the CDR3, the DNA is TGTGCCAGCAGTTACGGACAGGGCTACAATGAGCAGTTCTTC. It codes for CASSYGQGYNEQFF.

This clone has just a few counts. The V and J genes are TRBV5-4 and TRBJ2-7, with D perhaps matching TRBD1 (6 bases). Per the germline V gene, CDR1 is SGHNT and CDR2 is YYREEE (reference sequence). The CDR3 runs 16 residues. Trimming left V 4 bases short and J 3 bases short, with 20 bases between. This CDR3 reads CASSPSTGKRIYEQYF. CDR3 coding DNA: TGTGCCAGCAGCCCGTCGACAGGAAAAAGGATCTACGAGCAGTACTTC.

The chain carries TRBV28 and TRBJ2-1; 7 bases map to TRBD2. The germline gives CDR1 MDHEN, CDR2 SYDVKM. The CDR3 loop spans 14 amino acids. Losses at the gene ends were 6 bases for V and 2 bases for J; bases not matched to a gene: 4. The CDR3 region has the DNA TGTGCCAGCAGACGGGACTATACCTACAATGAGCAGTTCTTC. Its translation: CASRRDYTYNEQFF.

This clone appeared a single time. J is TRBJ2-7 and V is TRBV7-3; D ambiguous. Germline CDR1 reads SGHTA; CDR2 reads FQGTGA. The germline V and J ends were trimmed by 5 bases and 6 bases, with 14 bases remaining between them. This CDR3 has 13 amino acids. The CDR3 bases are TGTGCCAGCAGCCAAGACAACCATGGCGAGCAGTACTTC. Encoded protein: CASSQDNHGEQYF.

The chain recombines TRBV6-5 with TRBJ1-5; the match to TRBD1 covers 7 bases. The CDR3 is made up of 14 amino acids. V lost 7 bases to trimming and J lost 5 bases; unmatched junction nucleotides: 8. Germline CDR1 MNHEY, CDR2 SVGAGI. The CDR3 DNA follows: TGTGCCAGCACTCAGGGGGGCTCGGATCAGCCCCAGCATTTT. Translation gives CASTQGGSDQPQHF.

V is TRBV6-1 and J is TRBJ1-1; a possible D gene is TRBD1 (5 bases). Germline V gene data show CDR1 as MNHNS and CDR2 as SASEGT. The ends were cut back, 2 bases at V and 11 bases at J, with 15 bases in the middle. The CDR3 totals 13 residues. CDR3 residues: CASSENTVPGAFF. Here the CDR3 DNA reads TGTGCCAGCAGTGAAAATACGGTGCCAGGGGCTTTCTTT.

The gene calls are TRBV28 and TRBJ1-2; TRBD1 is a possible D gene (5 bases). This CDR3 is built from 13 residues. Germline V gene lookup returns CDR1 MDHEN and CDR2 SYDVKM. Trimming shortened V by 3 bases and J by 8 bases, and 13 bases separated the two germline ends. In DNA form, the CDR3 reads TGTGCCAGCAGTTTGCCAGGGAGGTACGGCTACACCTTC. Residues: CASSLPGRYGYTF.

This rearrangement joins TRBV19 to TRBJ1-1; no clear D gene. Per the germline V gene, CDR1 is LNHDA and CDR2 is SQIVND (reference sequence). The CDR3 is 13 amino acids. V was trimmed by 4 bases and J by 11 bases, leaving 17 bases between them. The CDR3, as DNA: TGTGCCAGTAGTACCGACCGGGCCGGGAAGGCTTTCTTT. This translates into CASSTDRAGKAFF.

The chain recombines TRBV4-1 with TRBJ1-1; maybe TRBD1 (5 bases). Germline-derived CDR1 and CDR2 are MGHRA and YSYEKL. Trimming stripped 1 base from V and 0 bases from J, with 6 bases between. This CDR3 spans 14 amino acids. As DNA, the CDR3 is TGCGCCAGCAGCCAAGTAGGGGTGAACACTGAAGCTTTCTTT. Its translation: CASSQVGVNTEAFF.

J is TRBJ2-1 and V is TRBV5-6, with 8 bases lining up with TRBD2. J lost 4 bases, V lost 3 bases, and 6 bases had no gene match. This CDR3 comprises 15 residues. The germline V gene encodes CDR1 SGHDT and CDR2 YYEEEE. The CDR3 region has the DNA TGTGCCAGCAGCTGGATCCGGGGGGGTTACAATGAGCAGTTCTTC. Translated: CASSWIRGGYNEQFF.

This clone was seen only a few times. The rearrangement joins TRBV5-4 to TRBJ1-2; TRBD1 aligns across 7 bases. The V gene end was trimmed by 4 bases and the J gene end by 1 base; junction bases not matched to a gene: 7. This CDR3 is built from 15 residues. The germline CDR1 and CDR2 sequences are SGHNT and YYREEE (reference sequence). The chain's CDR3 is CASSKNRDSNYGYTF. CDR3 DNA: TGTGCCAGCAGCAAAAACCGGGACAGTAACTATGGCTACACCTTC.

In its sample, this clone was seen a few times. The CDR3 DNA reads as TGTGCCAGCAGCTTGGCAATAGCGGGGCCTCAAGAGACCCAGTACTTC. This translates into CASSLAIAGPQETQYF. V gene TRBV5-4 combines with J gene TRBJ2-5; 8 bases match TRBD2. The CDR3 sequence is 16 residues long. The V segment lost 0 bases and the J segment 2 bases; nucleotides outside the gene matches: 6. Germline CDR1 and CDR2: SGHNT and YYREEE (reference sequence).

This clone was counted once. The V and J genes are TRBV9 and TRBJ2-1; 13 positions agree with TRBD2. The CDR3 is 15 residues long. V gave up 4 bases and J gave up 7 bases; unmatched junction bases: 5. Germline V CDR1 and CDR2: SGDLS, YYNGEE. The CDR3 loop is CASSQLAGGLNEQFF. The CDR3, as DNA: TGTGCCAGCAGCCAACTAGCGGGAGGGCTAAATGAGCAGTTCTTC.

The chain recombines TRBV7-9 with TRBJ1-4; 10 bases line up with TRBD1. Germline assignment: CDR1 SEHNR and CDR2 FQNEAQ (reference sequence). The CDR3 is 14 residues long. With V trimmed by 4 bases and J by 7 bases, 3 bases remained unmatched. The CDR3, as DNA: TGTGCCAGCAGCTGGGGGACAGGGGCTGAAAAACTGTTTTTT. Protein sequence: CASSWGTGAEKLFF.

This chain connects TRBV2 to TRBJ2-7; 7 bases are a match to TRBD1. Germline V CDR1 and CDR2: SNHLY, FYNNEI. V was pared by 2 bases and J by 3 bases, with 13 bases of the junction left unmatched. The length of the CDR3 is 17 residues. The CDR3, as DNA: TGTGCCAGCAGTGAAATAGGGACAGCCGGTAGGAGCTACGAGCAGTACTTC. Encoded protein: CASSEIGTAGRSYEQYF.

This clone occurred a few times. The V call is TRBV7-9, the J call TRBJ2-7; 7 nucleotides align to TRBD1. This CDR3 contains 14 residues. CDR1 and CDR2 from the germline V gene are SEHNR and FQNEAQ (reference sequence). V lost 7 bases and J lost 3; bases outside the gene matches: 9. The CDR3 nucleotides read TGTGCCAGCATGCCGGGACAGACAAACTACGAGCAGTACTTC. Its translation: CASMPGQTNYEQYF. Combining the CDR3 with reference TRBV7-9 and TRBJ2-7 gives the whole variable domain DTGVSQNPRHKITKRGQNVTFRCDPISEHNRLYWYRQTLGQGPEFLTYFQNEAQLEKSRLLSDRFSAERPKGSFSTLEIQRTEQGDSAMYLCASMPGQTNYEQYFGPGTRLTVT.

The gene calls are TRBV15 and TRBJ1-5; 8 positions agree with TRBD1. After removal of 0 bases from V and 8 bases from J, the junction contained 6 bases not matched to a gene. Germline V gene data show CDR1 as LNHNV and CDR2 as YYDKDF (reference sequence). The CDR3 is 15 amino acids. The CDR3 loop is CATSRDPGGGEPQHF. CDR3 DNA: TGTGCCACCAGCAGAGATCCAGGGGGCGGTGAGCCCCAGCATTTT.

This clone has a handful of counts. CDR3 protein: CASSFPDKPSTDTQYF. The DNA of the CDR3 is TGTGCCAGCAGCTTCCCAGACAAGCCGAGCACAGATACGCAGTATTTT. The chain recombines TRBV11-3 with TRBJ2-3; no reliable D call. The V and J ends lost 3 bases and 0 bases respectively, with 13 bases between them. CDR1 SGHNT and CDR2 YENEEA come from the germline V gene. The CDR3 length is 16 residues.

This clone was picked up one time. The chain joins TRBV7-9 to TRBJ1-1, with D unclear. The V end was cut by 5 bases, the J end by 5 bases, with 15 bases between. The CDR3 runs to 14 residues. Germline V gene data show CDR1 as SEHNR and CDR2 as FQNEAQ (reference sequence). The CDR3 loop reads CASSEEWRDTEAFF. For the CDR3, the DNA is TGTGCCAGCAGCGAGGAGTGGAGGGATACTGAAGCTTTCTTT.

V gene TRBV6-1 combines with J gene TRBJ1-4; 8 bases fit TRBD1. V shed 1 base and J 5 bases; nucleotides not matched to a gene: 3. The germline V gene encodes CDR1 MNHNS and CDR2 SASEGT. There are 15 residues in the CDR3. CDR3 nucleotides: TGTGCCAGCAGTGAAGAGACAGGGGTAAATGAAAAACTGTTTTTT. Translated: CASSEETGVNEKLFF.

The V and J genes are TRBV11-2 and TRBJ2-2; TRBD2 might be the D (7 bases). The CDR3 spans 16 residues. In germline, CDR1 is SGHAT, CDR2 FQNNGV. V lost 0 bases to trimming and J lost 4 bases, with 12 bases between them. The CDR3 coding sequence is TGTGCCAGCAGCTTAGATCGCGGGGGCGGCACCGGGGAGCTGTTTTTT. Translation: CASSLDRGGGTGELFF.

This chain uses TRBV7-2 with TRBJ1-3, with D perhaps matching TRBD1 (5 bases). Germline V gene sequence: CDR1 SGHTA, CDR2 FQGNSA. Trimming pared 2 bases from V and 2 bases from J, leaving 7 bases between. The length of the CDR3 is 14 residues. CDR3 protein: CASSLTGAGNTIYF. Here the CDR3 DNA reads TGTGCCAGCAGCTTAACGGGGGCTGGAAACACCATATATTTT. The full variable domain, completed using reference TRBV7-2 and TRBJ1-3, is GAGVSQSPSNKVTEKGKDVELRCDPISGHTALYWYRQSLGQGLEFLIYFQGNSAPDKSGLPSDRFSAERTGGSVSTLTIQRTQQEDSAVYLCASSLTGAGNTIYFGEGSWLTVV.